The 2 T cell receptor beta chains in this list originate from one sample, sequenced in a study of shared clonotypes between healthy human individuals. TCRdb keeps only in-frame clones here, not all; method: immunoSEQ multiplex PCR. The table lists some 2 million clones, over 85% of them singletons. CD45RO-negative cells were positively selected for CCR7, leaving out terminally differentiated effector memory CD45RA+ cells. Material for sequencing was naive CD8+ T cells sorted from blood. Every receptor here comes from a man younger than 35 in good health.

The gene calls are TRBV7-3 and TRBJ2-1; 11 bases fit TRBD2. Germline assignment: CDR1 SGHTA and CDR2 FQGTGA. V shed 6 bases, J shed 3 bases, and the junction held 4 bases outside the gene matches. This CDR3 spans 15 amino acids. CDR3 bases: TGTGCCAGCAGTACTAGCGGGGGCCACTACAATGAGCAGTTCTTC. It yields the protein CASSTSGGHYNEQFF.

The chain carries TRBV6-1 and TRBJ2-5; 12 bases are shared with TRBD2. V trimming: 3 bases; J trimming: 5 bases; junction bases outside the gene matches: 7. CDR1 MNHNS and CDR2 SASEGT come from the germline V gene. The CDR3 extends over 16 amino acids. The CDR3 protein is CASSDPSGRAFETQYF. The CDR3 DNA is TGTGCCAGCAGTGACCCTAGCGGGAGGGCCTTCGAGACCCAGTACTTC.